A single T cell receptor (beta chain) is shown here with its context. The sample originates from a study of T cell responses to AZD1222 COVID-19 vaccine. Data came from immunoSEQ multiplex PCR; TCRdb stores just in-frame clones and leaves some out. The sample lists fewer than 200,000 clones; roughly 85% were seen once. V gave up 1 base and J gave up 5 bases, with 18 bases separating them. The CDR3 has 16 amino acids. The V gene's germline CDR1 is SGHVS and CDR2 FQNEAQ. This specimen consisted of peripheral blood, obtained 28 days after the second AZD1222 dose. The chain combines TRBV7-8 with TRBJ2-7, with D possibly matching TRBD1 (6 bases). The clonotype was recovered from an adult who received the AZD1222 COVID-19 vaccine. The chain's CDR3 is CASSLGGHRTVDEQYF. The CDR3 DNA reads TGTGCCAGCAGCTTAGGGGGACATCGGACCGTTGACGAGCAGTACTTC.